A selection of T cell receptor beta chains follows, all from one sample in a study of beta chain features in type 1 diabetes. Clones were read by immunoSEQ multiplex PCR, and TCRdb kept only the in-frame ones, dropping some. The data show over 100,000 clones, 16% seen once. Sequencing was performed on central memory CD4+ T cells from blood. The source is a man in his thirties or forties with type 1 diabetes. Both conserved end residues are part of each CDR3. D genes are given only for firm matches. Some rows have no size entry. The others give once, few or many, or a class for an expanded clone.

NA	TRBV9	TRBJ2-1	NA	CASSVALDYNEQFF	TGTGCCAGCAGCGTAGCGCTAGACTACAATGAGCAGTTCTTC
NA	TRBV10-3	TRBJ2-1	NA	CATRQSEDEQFF	TGTGCCACCCGGCAGAGCGAGGATGAGCAGTTCTTC
TRBD2	TRBV5-1	TRBJ2-3	NA	CASSFQRGSTDTQYF	TGCGCCAGCAGCTTCCAGCGGGGTAGCACAGATACGCAGTATTTT
NA	TRBV27	TRBJ2-1	NA	CASSIQGWVGDEQFF	TGTGCCAGCAGTATTCAGGGTTGGGTCGGCGATGAGCAGTTCTTC
TRBD1	TRBV25-1	TRBJ1-1	NA	CASSATGVKTGVAFF	TGTGCCAGCAGTGCCACAGGGGTAAAAACCGGGGTGGCTTTCTTT
NA	TRBV7-9	TRBJ2-3	NA	CASSLARDTDSTDTQYF	TGTGCCAGCAGCTTAGCGCGGGACACAGATAGCACAGATACGCAGTATTTT
TRBD1	TRBV23-1	TRBJ1-4	many	CASSQKQGASNEKLFF	TGCGCCAGCAGTCAAAAACAGGGGGCATCTAATGAAAAACTGTTTTTT
NA	TRBV5-1	TRBJ2-1	many	CASSPGTSAYNEQFF	TGCGCCAGCAGCCCTGGAACGTCGGCATACAATGAGCAGTTCTTC
TRBD1	TRBV7-2	TRBJ1-2	NA	CASSLDRTKGYTF	TGTGCCAGCAGCTTGGACAGGACGAAGGGCTACACCTTC
NA	TRBV5-4	TRBJ2-5	NA	CASSQEAGRQETQYF	TGTGCCAGCAGCCAAGAAGCCGGACGCCAAGAGACCCAGTACTTC
NA	TRBV4-1	TRBJ1-2	NA	CASSQDSGPYGYTF	TGCGCCAGCAGCCAAGATTCAGGGCCCTATGGCTACACCTTC
NA	TRBV11-2	TRBJ2-6	few	CASSQDSSGANVLTF	TGTGCCAGCAGCCAGGACAGCTCTGGGGCCAACGTCCTGACTTTC
NA	TRBV14	TRBJ2-7	NA	CASSHRETYEQYF	TGTGCCAGCAGCCACAGGGAAACCTACGAGCAGTACTTC
NA	TRBV7-2	TRBJ2-2	NA	CASSLGTVNTGELFF	TGTGCCAGCAGCTTAGGGACAGTAAACACCGGGGAGCTGTTTTTT
NA	TRBV21-1	TRBJ2-5	NA	CASSNTQGETQYF	TGTGCCAGCAGTAATACCCAGGGAGAGACCCAGTACTTC
TRBD1	TRBV15	TRBJ1-2	few	CATKGRGQEESGYTF	TGTGCCACCAAAGGCCGAGGACAGGAGGAAAGTGGCTACACCTTC
NA	TRBV29-1	TRBJ2-1	NA	CSVTDGYNEQFF	TGCAGCGTTACTGACGGATACAATGAGCAGTTCTTC
NA	TRBV7-2	TRBJ2-2	NA	CASNLVGSNTGELFF	TGTGCCAGCAATCTCGTCGGTTCGAACACCGGGGAGCTGTTTTTT
NA	TRBV7-3	TRBJ2-4	NA	CASSEGVKNIQYF	TGTGCCAGCAGCGAGGGAGTCAAAAACATTCAGTACTTC
NA	TRBV7-2	TRBJ1-6	few	CASSLRGDNSPLHF	TGTGCCAGCAGCTTAAGGGGAGATAATTCACCCCTCCACTTT
TRBD1	TRBV30	TRBJ2-3	few	CAWKAGQVSTDTQYF	TGTGCCTGGAAGGCGGGACAGGTATCCACAGATACGCAGTATTTT
NA	TRBV7-2	TRBJ2-7	NA	CASGQQGSIIYEQYF	TGTGCCAGCGGCCAGCAAGGGTCGATTATCTACGAGCAGTACTTC
NA	TRBV6-6	TRBJ2-5	few	CASTSSGRTRETQYF	TGTGCCAGCACCTCATCGGGACGGACGAGGGAGACCCAGTACTTC
NA	TRBV11-3	TRBJ2-7	NA	CASSRDFGSSYEQYF	TGTGCCAGCAGCCGGGACTTTGGGAGCTCCTACGAGCAGTACTTC
NA	TRBV6-6	TRBJ2-7	many	CASRPTGYSYEQYF	TGTGCCAGCAGGCCGACAGGATACTCCTACGAGCAGTACTTC
TRBD2	TRBV5-6	TRBJ2-7	NA	CASSPLTSGEGYEQYF	TGTGCCAGCAGCCCGCTGACTAGCGGGGAAGGGTACGAGCAGTACTTC
TRBD1	TRBV10-3	TRBJ2-7	NA	CAIRAGQGYEQYF	TGTGCCATCAGGGCGGGACAGGGCTACGAGCAGTACTTC
TRBD1	TRBV4-3	TRBJ1-1	few	CASSQAVNRGTTEAFF	TGCGCCAGCAGCCAAGCGGTTAACAGGGGGACCACTGAAGCTTTCTTT
NA	TRBV10-3	TRBJ1-5	few	CAISEDSSQPQHF	TGTGCCATCAGTGAGGACAGTTCACAGCCCCAGCATTTT
NA	TRBV11-3	TRBJ1-1	NA	CASSRVDRNTEAFF	TGTGCCAGCAGCCGCGTTGACAGGAACACTGAAGCTTTCTTT
NA	TRBV12-5	TRBJ2-3	few	CASGRGPNTQYF	TGTGCTAGTGGGCGGGGGCCCAATACGCAGTATTTT
TRBD2	TRBV6-6	TRBJ2-7	NA	CASSYGTGLQYEQYF	TGTGCCAGCAGTTACGGGACGGGACTACAATACGAGCAGTACTTC
NA	TRBV9	TRBJ2-3	NA	CASSVEHRSTDTQYF	TGTGCCAGCAGCGTGGAGCACAGAAGCACAGATACGCAGTATTTT
TRBD1	TRBV5-6	TRBJ1-2	NA	CASSLGNRGRIGYTF	TGTGCCAGCAGCTTGGGGAACAGGGGGCGCATCGGCTACACCTTC
TRBD2	TRBV5-8	TRBJ2-3	NA	CASSLGTSWGTTDTQYF	TGTGCCAGCAGCTTGGGGACTAGCTGGGGGACGACAGATACGCAGTATTTT
NA	TRBV11-3	TRBJ1-1	few	CASSTLRRGDEAFF	TGTGCCAGCAGTACCCTGAGGAGGGGGGATGAAGCTTTCTTT
NA	TRBV4-1	TRBJ2-3	few	CASSLRDGTDTQYF	TGCGCCAGCAGCCTCAGGGACGGCACAGATACGCAGTATTTT
NA	TRBV29-1	TRBJ1-6	many	CSVGDAENSPLHF	TGCAGCGTGGGGGACGCGGAAAATTCACCCCTCCACTTT
NA	TRBV4-3	TRBJ2-7	NA	CASSQGRGGYEQYF	TGCGCCAGCAGCCAAGGCAGGGGAGGGTACGAGCAGTACTTC
NA	TRBV7-9	TRBJ1-2	NA	CASSLNGRGYTF	TGTGCCAGCAGCTTAAATGGTAGAGGCTACACCTTC
TRBD1	TRBV4-3	TRBJ2-5	NA	CASSQGDRGGAQYF	TGCGCCAGCAGCCAAGGGGACAGGGGAGGGGCCCAGTACTTC
TRBD1	TRBV18	TRBJ2-4	NA	CASSPLTGSAKNIQYF	TGTGCCAGCTCACCGCTGACAGGGTCAGCCAAAAACATTCAGTACTTC
TRBD2	TRBV19	TRBJ2-5	NA	CASSIDTSGGLYETQYF	TGTGCCAGTAGTATAGATACCAGCGGGGGGCTCTATGAGACCCAGTACTTC
NA	TRBV29-1	TRBJ2-6	NA	CSVRGGGHGANVLTF	TGCAGCGTTAGAGGAGGGGGACATGGGGCCAACGTCCTGACTTTC
NA	TRBV7-2	TRBJ2-3	NA	CASSHRDSSRDTQYF	TGTGCCAGCAGTCACCGGGACTCCTCACGAGATACGCAGTATTTT
NA	TRBV7-2	TRBJ2-1	once	CASSTEIDEQFF	TGTGCCAGCAGCACGGAGATCGATGAGCAGTTCTTC
TRBD1	TRBV5-1	TRBJ1-2	NA	CASSQGENYGYTF	TGCGCCAGCAGCCAGGGGGAGAACTATGGCTACACCTTC
NA	TRBV4-3	TRBJ1-5	many	CASSQVASNQPQHF	TGCGCCAGCAGCCAAGTAGCAAGCAATCAGCCCCAGCATTTT
NA	TRBV5-1	TRBJ1-1	many	CASSPRGDTEAFF	TGCGCCAGCAGCCCGCGGGGGGACACTGAAGCTTTCTTT
TRBD1	TRBV27	TRBJ2-1	NA	CASSRTGGSYNEQFF	TGTGCCAGCAGCCGCACAGGGGGCTCCTACAATGAGCAGTTCTTC
NA	TRBV5-8	TRBJ2-6	NA	CASSPGLTGANVLTF	TGTGCCAGCAGCCCAGGGTTAACTGGGGCCAACGTCCTGACTTTC
NA	TRBV10-3	TRBJ1-5	many	CAISESTSGPQHF	TGTGCCATCAGTGAGTCTACCTCTGGGCCCCAGCATTTT